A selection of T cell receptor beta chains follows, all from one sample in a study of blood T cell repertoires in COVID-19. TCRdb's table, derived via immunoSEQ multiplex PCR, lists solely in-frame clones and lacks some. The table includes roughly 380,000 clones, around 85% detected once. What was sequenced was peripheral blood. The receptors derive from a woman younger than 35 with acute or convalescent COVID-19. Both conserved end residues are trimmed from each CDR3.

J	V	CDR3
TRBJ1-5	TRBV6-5	ASSHLQGSNQPQH
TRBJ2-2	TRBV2	ASSESTVPTGELF
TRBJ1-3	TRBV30	AWSPGNSGNTIY
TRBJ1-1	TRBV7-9	ASSFAGGDVAF
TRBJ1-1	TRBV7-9	ASSLGAPRGTEAF
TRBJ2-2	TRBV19	ASSPWTGPGELF
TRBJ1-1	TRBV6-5	ASSYWRTLNTEAF
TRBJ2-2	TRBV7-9	ASSLVSGRLNTGELF
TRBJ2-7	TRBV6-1	ASSERTGPQEQY
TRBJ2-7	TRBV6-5	ASTPGGPYEQY